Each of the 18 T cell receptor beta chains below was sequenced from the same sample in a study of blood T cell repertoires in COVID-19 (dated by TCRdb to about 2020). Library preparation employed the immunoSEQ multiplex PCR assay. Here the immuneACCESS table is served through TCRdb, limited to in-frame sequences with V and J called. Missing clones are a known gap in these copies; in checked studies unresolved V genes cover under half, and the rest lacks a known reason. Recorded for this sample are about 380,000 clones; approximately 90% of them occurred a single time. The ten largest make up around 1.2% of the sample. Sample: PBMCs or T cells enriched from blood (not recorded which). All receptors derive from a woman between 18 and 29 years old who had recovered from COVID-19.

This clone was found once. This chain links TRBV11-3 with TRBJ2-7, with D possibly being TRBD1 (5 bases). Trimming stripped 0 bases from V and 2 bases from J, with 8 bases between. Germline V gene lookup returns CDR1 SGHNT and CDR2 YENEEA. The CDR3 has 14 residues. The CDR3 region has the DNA TGTGCCAGCAGCTTAGACGCGACAGCCTACGAGCAGTACTTC. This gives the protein CASSLDATAYEQYF.

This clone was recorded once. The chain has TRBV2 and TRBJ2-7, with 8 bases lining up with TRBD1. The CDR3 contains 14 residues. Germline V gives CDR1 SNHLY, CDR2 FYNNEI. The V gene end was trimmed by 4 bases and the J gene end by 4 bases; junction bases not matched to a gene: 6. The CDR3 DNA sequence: TGTGCCAGCAGTGTAAGGACAGGGCCGTACGAGCAGTACTTC. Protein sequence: CASSVRTGPYEQYF.

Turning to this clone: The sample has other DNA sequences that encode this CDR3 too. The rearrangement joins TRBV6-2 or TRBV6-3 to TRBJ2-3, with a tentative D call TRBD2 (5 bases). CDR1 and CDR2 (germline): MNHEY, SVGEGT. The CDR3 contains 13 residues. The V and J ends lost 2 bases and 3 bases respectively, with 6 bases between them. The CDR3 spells CASSYGETDTQYF. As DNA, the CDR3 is TGTGCCAGCAGTTACGGGGAGACAGATACGCAGTATTTT.

DNA for the CDR3: TGTGCCAGCACCCGACAGGGGGCGGAGACCCAGTACTTC. Protein: CASTRQGAETQYF. This chain joins TRBV6-5 and TRBJ2-5, with 10 bases aligning to TRBD1. Germline lookup yields CDR1 MNHEY and CDR2 SVGAGI. This CDR3 contains 13 residues. The V gene end was trimmed by 7 bases and the J gene end by 5 bases; junction bases not matched to a gene: 4.

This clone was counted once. The CDR3 region has the DNA TGTGCCTGGAGTGTTTGGGACAGGGGGGTGAACACCATATATTTT. Encoded protein: CAWSVWDRGVNTIYF. The rearrangement links TRBV30 to TRBJ1-3; TRBD1 aligns across 11 bases. Per the germline V gene, CDR1 is GTSNPN and CDR2 is SVGIG (reference sequence). This CDR3 is 15 amino acids long. Trimming took 0 bases from V and 7 from J; bases not matched to a gene: 5. Complete variable domain (other parts from reference TRBV30 and TRBJ1-3): SQTIHQWPATLVQPVGSPLSLECTVEGTSNPNLYWYRQAAGRGLQLLFYSVGIGQISSEVPQNLSASRPQDRQFILSSKKLLLSDSGFYLCAWSVWDRGVNTIYFGEGSWLTVV.

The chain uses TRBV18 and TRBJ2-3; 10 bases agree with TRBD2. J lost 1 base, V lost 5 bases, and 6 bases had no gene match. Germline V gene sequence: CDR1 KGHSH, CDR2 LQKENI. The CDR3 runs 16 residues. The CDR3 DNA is TGTGCCAGCTCAGGATGGACTAGCGGAGGCACAGATACGCAGTATTTT. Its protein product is CASSGWTSGGTDTQYF.

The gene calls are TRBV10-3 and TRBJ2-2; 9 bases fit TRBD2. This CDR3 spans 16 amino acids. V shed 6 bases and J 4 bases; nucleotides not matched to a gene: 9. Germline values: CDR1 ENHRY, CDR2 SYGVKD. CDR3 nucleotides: TGTGCCATCAGGGCCCAGACAGCGGGGGGCACCGGGGAGCTGTTTTTT. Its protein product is CAIRAQTAGGTGELFF.

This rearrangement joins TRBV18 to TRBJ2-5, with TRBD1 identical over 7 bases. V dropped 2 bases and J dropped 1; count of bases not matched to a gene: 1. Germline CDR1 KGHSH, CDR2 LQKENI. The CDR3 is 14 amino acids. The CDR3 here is CASSPRDSQETQYF. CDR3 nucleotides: TGTGCCAGCTCACCAAGGGACAGCCAAGAGACCCAGTACTTC.

CDR3 coding DNA: TGTGCCAGCAGCGTACTCGCCCGTCCTGCTAGCGTTTATGAGCAGTTCTTC. This gives the protein CASSVLARPASVYEQFF. This sequence joins TRBV9 and TRBJ2-1, with D tentatively TRBD2 (6 bases). This CDR3 is 17 amino acids long. Germline values: CDR1 SGDLS, CDR2 YYNGEE. Trimming pared 1 base from V and 8 bases from J, leaving 22 bases between.

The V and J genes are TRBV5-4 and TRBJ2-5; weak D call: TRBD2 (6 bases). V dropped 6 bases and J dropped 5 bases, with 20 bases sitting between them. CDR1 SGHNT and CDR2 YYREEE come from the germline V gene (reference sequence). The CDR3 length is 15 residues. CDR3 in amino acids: CASTTRISGRETQYF. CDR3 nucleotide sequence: TGTGCCAGCACCACCCGGATTAGCGGTCGGGAGACCCAGTACTTC.

The CDR3 is CATSDPGQVDEQYF. The DNA for the CDR3 is TGTGCCACCAGTGACCCCGGACAGGTCGACGAGCAGTACTTC. The genes are TRBV24-1 and TRBJ2-7; 7 nucleotides line up with TRBD1. The CDR3 spans 14 residues. J was trimmed by 5 bases and V by 4 bases; bases with no gene match: 7. Germline V CDR1 and CDR2: KGHDR, SFDVKD.

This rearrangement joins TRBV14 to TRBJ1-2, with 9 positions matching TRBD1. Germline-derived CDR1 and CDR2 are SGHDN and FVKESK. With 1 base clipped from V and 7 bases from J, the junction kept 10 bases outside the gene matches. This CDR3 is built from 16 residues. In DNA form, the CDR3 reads TGTGCCAGCAGCCAAGTAGGTCAAGACAGGGGGAGTGGCTACACCTTC. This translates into CASSQVGQDRGSGYTF.

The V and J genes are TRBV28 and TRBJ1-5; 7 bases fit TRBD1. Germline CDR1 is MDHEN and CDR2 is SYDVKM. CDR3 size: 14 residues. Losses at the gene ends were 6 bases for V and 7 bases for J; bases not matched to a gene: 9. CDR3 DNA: TGTGCCAGCAGCTTAGACAGGGCCTCCCAGCCCCAGCATTTT. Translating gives CASSLDRASQPQHF.

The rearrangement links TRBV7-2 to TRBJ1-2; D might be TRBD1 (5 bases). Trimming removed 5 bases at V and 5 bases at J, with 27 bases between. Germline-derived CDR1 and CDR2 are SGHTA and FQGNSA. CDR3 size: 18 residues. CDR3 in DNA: TGTGCCAGCAGCCTACCACAACAGGTTGTAGAGGACCATTATGGCTACACCTTC. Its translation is CASSLPQQVVEDHYGYTF.

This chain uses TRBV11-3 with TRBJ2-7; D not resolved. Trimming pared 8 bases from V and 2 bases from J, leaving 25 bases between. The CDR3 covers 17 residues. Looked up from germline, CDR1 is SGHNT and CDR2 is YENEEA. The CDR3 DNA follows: TGTGCCAGCCCGATAACCACTCGGGTCATCAACGCCTACGAGCAGTACTTC. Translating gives CASPITTRVINAYEQYF.

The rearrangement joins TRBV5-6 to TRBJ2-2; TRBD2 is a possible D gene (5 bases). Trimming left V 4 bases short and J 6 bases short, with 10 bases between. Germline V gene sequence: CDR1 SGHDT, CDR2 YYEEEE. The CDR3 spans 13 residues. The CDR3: CASSPLGPGELFF. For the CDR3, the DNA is TGTGCCAGCAGCCCACTAGGACCCGGGGAGCTGTTTTTT.

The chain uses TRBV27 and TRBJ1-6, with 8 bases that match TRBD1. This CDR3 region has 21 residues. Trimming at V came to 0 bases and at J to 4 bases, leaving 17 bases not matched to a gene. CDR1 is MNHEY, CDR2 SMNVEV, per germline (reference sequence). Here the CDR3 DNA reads TGTGCCAGCAGTTTATCCTGGACAGGGCCGGCAATAGGCGCATATAATTCACCCCTCCACTTT. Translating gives CASSLSWTGPAIGAYNSPLHF.

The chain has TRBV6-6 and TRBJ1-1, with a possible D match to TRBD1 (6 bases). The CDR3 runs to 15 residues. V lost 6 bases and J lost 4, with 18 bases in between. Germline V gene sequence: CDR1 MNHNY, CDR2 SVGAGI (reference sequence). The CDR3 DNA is TGTGCCAGCAGGCCTAGTGCAGGGGAAATCACTGAAGCTTTCTTT. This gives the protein CASRPSAGEITEAFF.